What follows are 18 T cell receptor beta chains derived from one specimen sequenced in a study of cytomegalovirus exposure and HLA in healthy donors. In the PCR, 60 Vbeta and 13 Jbeta primers were used. Using immunoSEQ multiplex PCR, the repertoire was profiled, and TCRdb retains in-frame clones only, with some absent. Of 200,000 or so clones detected, approximately 78% appear once; the ten largest clones hold over 3.5%. Sequenced input: PBMCs. These receptors were collected from a male donor in good health and CMV-seronegative.

This sequence joins TRBV2 and TRBJ2-7; 7 bases line up with TRBD1. V lost 4 bases to trimming and J lost 1 base; unmatched junction nucleotides: 7. The CDR3 is 15 amino acids. Per the germline V gene, CDR1 is SNHLY and CDR2 is FYNNEI. CDR3: CASSVGGSGSYEQYF. The CDR3 nucleotides are TGTGCCAGCAGTGTAGGGGGCTCGGGGTCCTACGAGCAGTACTTC.

The J gene is TRBJ2-2, the V gene TRBV9; TRBD1 agrees at 8 bases. The V segment lost 3 bases and the J segment 4 bases; nucleotides outside the gene matches: 5. This CDR3 is built from 15 residues. Per the germline V gene, CDR1 is SGDLS and CDR2 is YYNGEE. The CDR3 nucleotides read TGTGCCAGCAGCGCACGGACAGGGAGCACCGGGGAGCTGTTTTTT. Its protein is CASSARTGSTGELFF.

The gene calls are TRBV5-6 and TRBJ2-7, with unresolved D. Germline values: CDR1 SGHDT, CDR2 YYEEEE. This CDR3 is 13 amino acids long. Trimming shortened V by 2 bases and J by 4 bases, and 10 bases separated the two germline ends. In DNA, the CDR3 is TGTGCCAGCAGCTTCCAGCGCGGTTACGAGCAGTACTTC. It is translated as CASSFQRGYEQYF.

The V gene is TRBV5-4, the J gene TRBJ2-1, with D perhaps matching TRBD1 (6 bases). Germline V CDR1 and CDR2: SGHNT, YYREEE (reference sequence). With 1 base removed from V and 6 bases from J, the gap between germline ends came to 11 bases. CDR3 length equals 14 residues. CDR3 region: CASSLKGGGNEQFF. The CDR3 nucleotides are TGTGCCAGCAGCTTGAAAGGGGGTGGCAATGAGCAGTTCTTC.

The chain employs TRBV28 and TRBJ1-1; D is possibly TRBD1 (6 bases). The V gene lost 5 bases and the J gene lost 2 bases, with 12 bases spanning the gap. CDR1 is MDHEN, CDR2 SYDVKM, per germline. The CDR3 is 14 amino acids. CDR3 nucleotide sequence: TGTGCCAGCAGTCCGACAGGTTTAAACACTGAAGCTTTCTTT. Translated, it gives CASSPTGLNTEAFF. Drawing the rest from reference TRBV28 and TRBJ1-1, the complete variable domain is DVKVTQSSRYLVKRTGEKVFLECVQDMDHENMFWYRQDPGLGLRLIYFSYDVKMKEKGDIPEGYSVSREKKERFSLILESASTNQTSMYLCASSPTGLNTEAFFGQGTRLTVV.

The CDR3 DNA follows: TGTGCCAGCAGTGAACAGGCCCCCTACGAGCAGTACTTC. Its translation: CASSEQAPYEQYF. V and J are TRBV6-5 and TRBJ2-7, with a weak D call TRBD1 (5 bases). The CDR3 runs 13 residues. The V and J ends lost 5 bases and 2 bases respectively, with 10 bases between them. Germline V lookup: CDR1 MNHEY, CDR2 SVGAGI.

The V call is TRBV11-2, the J call TRBJ2-2, with TRBD1 matching over 8 bases. With 2 bases clipped from V and 4 bases from J, the junction kept 6 bases outside the gene matches. The CDR3 covers 16 residues. Germline V lookup: CDR1 SGHAT, CDR2 FQNNGV. The CDR3 nucleotides are TGTGCCAGCAGCTTAATGAGGACAGGGCCCACCGGGGAGCTGTTTTTT. This translates into CASSLMRTGPTGELFF.

This clone was found a few times. The chain has TRBV5-6 and TRBJ1-3; D gene unclear. The CDR3 consists of 18 residues. Germline lookup yields CDR1 SGHDT and CDR2 YYEEEE. V lost 0 bases, J lost 0 bases, and 16 bases lay in between. The CDR3 DNA is TGTGCCAGCAGCTTGGCGTTACTGTACCGGGGCTCTGGAAACACCATATATTTT. Translation gives CASSLALLYRGSGNTIYF. The entire variable domain, with the rest obtained from reference TRBV5-6 and TRBJ1-3, is as follows: DAGVTQSPTHLIKTRGQQVTLRCSPKSGHDTVSWYQQALGQGPQFIFQYYEEEERQRGNFPDRFSGHQFPNYSSELNVNALLLGDSALYLCASSLALLYRGSGNTIYFGEGSWLTVV.

V and J are TRBV19 and TRBJ2-5; possibly TRBD2 for D (6 bases). In germline, CDR1 is LNHDA, CDR2 SQIVND (reference sequence). The CDR3 covers 13 residues. The ends were cut back, 10 bases at V and 4 bases at J, with 16 bases in the middle. The CDR3 protein is CATREGGRETQYF. CDR3 DNA sequence: TGTGCCACCCGAGAGGGAGGACGAGAGACCCAGTACTTC.

This clone was found once. The chain links TRBV11-1 to TRBJ2-5; D may be TRBD1 (7 bases). TRBJ2-7 explains the end of the DNA better; the J call may be wrong. Germline assignment: CDR1 SGHAT and CDR2 FQDESV (reference sequence). This CDR3 is built from 16 residues. The CDR3 region is CASSPRGAGTAHEQYF. In DNA form, the CDR3 reads TGTGCCAGCAGCCCTAGGGGGGCCGGGACAGCCCACGAGCAGTACTTC.

This chain joins TRBV7-2 and TRBJ2-3; 7 nucleotides match TRBD2. The ends lost 0 bases at V and 2 bases at J; junction bases unmatched: 5. The CDR3 spans 16 residues. Germline CDR1 is SGHTA and CDR2 is FQGNSA. The CDR3 region is CASSLALREPTDTQYF. CDR3 coding DNA: TGTGCCAGCAGCTTAGCGCTGCGGGAGCCCACAGATACGCAGTATTTT.

The chain employs TRBV5-1 and TRBJ2-3; D is unclear. Per germline, CDR1 SGHRS and CDR2 YFSETQ. With 4 bases removed from V and 0 bases from J, the gap between germline ends came to 9 bases. The CDR3 extends over 14 amino acids. The CDR3 here is CASSGGWSTDTQYF. CDR3 nucleotides: TGCGCCAGCAGCGGCGGCTGGAGCACAGATACGCAGTATTTT.

The chain combines TRBV5-6 with TRBJ2-1, with 9 nucleotides matching TRBD2. The V segment lost 4 bases and the J segment 1 base; nucleotides outside the gene matches: 6. Germline V lookup: CDR1 SGHDT, CDR2 YYEEEE. The CDR3 has 16 amino acids. The CDR3 protein is CASSPRREGSYNEQFF. In DNA form, the CDR3 reads TGTGCCAGCAGCCCCAGGCGGGAGGGGTCCTACAATGAGCAGTTCTTC. Full variable domain (remainder filled in from reference TRBV5-6 and TRBJ2-1): DAGVTQSPTHLIKTRGQQVTLRCSPKSGHDTVSWYQQALGQGPQFIFQYYEEEERQRGNFPDRFSGHQFPNYSSELNVNALLLGDSALYLCASSPRREGSYNEQFFGPGTRLTVL.

This chain links TRBV29-1 with TRBJ1-2, with TRBD1 matching over 11 bases. The V segment lost 3 bases and the J segment 7 bases; nucleotides outside the gene matches: 4. The V gene's germline CDR1 is SQVTM and CDR2 ANQGSEA. The CDR3 totals 13 residues. The CDR3 sequence is CSVEGQGEGGYTF. DNA for the CDR3: TGCAGCGTTGAGGGACAGGGGGAGGGTGGCTACACCTTC.

A remark on this clone: At one end the junction does not follow the germline gene, possibly because of a read error. J is TRBJ1-1 and V is TRBV2; TRBD1 is a possible D gene (5 bases). The CDR3 runs to 13 residues. Germline V gives CDR1 SNHLY, CDR2 FYNNEI. The CDR3 spells CASRDTMNIEAFF. Here the CDR3 DNA reads TGTGCCAGCAGGGACACCATGAACATTGAAGCTTTCTTT. Based on the CDR3 plus reference TRBV2 and TRBJ1-1, the full variable domain is EPEVTQTPSHQVTQMGQEVILRCVPISNHLYFYWYRQILGQKVEFLVSFYNNEISEKSEIFDDQFSVERPDGSNFTLKIRSTKLEDSAMYFCASRDTMNIEAFFGQGTRLTVV.

The chain combines TRBV4-3 with TRBJ2-7; weak D call: TRBD2 (6 bases). The CDR3 runs 17 residues. Germline V CDR1 and CDR2: LGHNA, YSLEER. V lost 4 bases and J lost 3, with 22 bases in between. The CDR3 DNA sequence: TGCGCCAGCAGCCGAGAGACCCGAGGAGGGGTCCTCTACGAGCAGTACTTC. This gives the protein CASSRETRGGVLYEQYF.

For this clone: An end of the junction differs from the germline gene, which may be a read error. The DNA for the CDR3 is TGTTCCAGCAGCTGGGCTTCTAGCACAGATACGCAGTATTTT. It codes for CSSSWASSTDTQYF. The chain combines TRBV7-9 with TRBJ2-3; D call uncertain. CDR3 size: 14 residues. The V gene's germline CDR1 is SEHNR and CDR2 FQNEAQ (reference sequence).

V is TRBV18 and J is TRBJ1-1; D not certain. The CDR3 totals 11 residues. Germline CDR1 KGHSH, CDR2 LQKENI. Trimming pared 5 bases from V and 5 bases from J, leaving 6 bases between. CDR3 residues: CASSAGTEAFF. DNA for the CDR3: TGTGCCAGCTCAGCGGGAACTGAAGCTTTCTTT.